This TCR beta chain derives from a study of T cell responses to AZD1222 COVID-19 vaccine. Study-level information: Second-dose groups at about 4 or about 12 weeks were pooled.

Assay: immunoSEQ multiplex PCR; the TCRdb copy retains only in-frame clones and omits some. The data show roughly 150,000 clones, 85% to 95% seen once. The CDR3 covers 15 residues. V was clipped by 0 bases and J by 5 bases, with 14 bases between them. Germline V lookup: CDR1 ENHRY, CDR2 SYGVKD. A word on this clone: Its antigen is undetermined.

The study, taken as a whole, reports: In the spike-specific TCR repertoire, nearly half reportedly target unmutated variant regions. After the peak T cell response, and only then, were repertoires sampled. Regions 160-218 and 743-854 dominated among vaccine-associated CD4 TCRs spanning spike.

The J gene is TRBJ2-7, the V gene TRBV10-3; D may be TRBD2 (6 bases). Sequencing was performed on peripheral blood, taken on day 0 of AZD1222 vaccination. This clonotype originated in an adult in good health. CDR3: CAISESWTTGDEQYF. CDR3 coding DNA: TGTGCCATCAGTGAGTCGTGGACGACGGGGGACGAGCAGTACTTC.